These T cell receptor beta chains were read from a single sample in a study of CD8 T cells in ankylosing spondylitis. One entry per CDR3 protein results from TCRdb running MiXCR on the 5' RACE reads. The sample carries hundreds of thousands of distinct CDR3 sequences, around 20% recorded once. The sample consisted of blood, either unsorted or a sorted T cell fraction (not recorded which). These TCRs come from a female donor with ankylosing spondylitis or in good health (not recorded which). Each CDR3 is given without its conserved first and last residue. Each record gives: V gene, CDR3 length, D gene, J gene, CDR3 protein. The D gene is left open where the match is weak.

v_call: TRBV4-2
cdr3_length: 14
d_call: TRBD1
j_call: TRBJ2-2
cdr3_aa: ASSQVNRGNTGELF

v_call: TRBV4-1
cdr3_length: 12
d_call: .
j_call: TRBJ2-1
cdr3_aa: ASSQDLVRGEQF

v_call: TRBV6-1
cdr3_length: 13
d_call: .
j_call: TRBJ2-1
cdr3_aa: ASSETSLRYNEQF

v_call: TRBV4-3
cdr3_length: 14
d_call: .
j_call: TRBJ1-6
cdr3_aa: ASSQEVGRRNSPLH

v_call: TRBV15
cdr3_length: 12
d_call: .
j_call: TRBJ2-1
cdr3_aa: ATSRVVDYNEQF

v_call: TRBV12-3/TRBV12-4
cdr3_length: 11
d_call: .
j_call: TRBJ2-3
cdr3_aa: ASRPTGTDTQY

v_call: TRBV11-3
cdr3_length: 13
d_call: TRBD2
j_call: TRBJ2-5
cdr3_aa: ASSLGGTRQETQY

v_call: TRBV20-1
cdr3_length: 12
d_call: .
j_call: TRBJ1-2
cdr3_aa: SARNTQVIYGYT

v_call: TRBV7-9
cdr3_length: 13
d_call: .
j_call: TRBJ2-1
cdr3_aa: ASRRSSALYNEQF

v_call: TRBV6-5
cdr3_length: 12
d_call: .
j_call: TRBJ2-7
cdr3_aa: ASSYKAGSYEQY

v_call: TRBV5-1
cdr3_length: 13
d_call: TRBD2
j_call: TRBJ2-7
cdr3_aa: ASSLGLAGVYEQY

v_call: TRBV5-5
cdr3_length: 15
d_call: TRBD2
j_call: TRBJ2-3
cdr3_aa: ASSLSASGRPTDTQY

v_call: TRBV7-2
cdr3_length: 14
d_call: .
j_call: TRBJ2-3
cdr3_aa: ASSLIGAHPTDTQY

v_call: TRBV6-2/TRBV6-3
cdr3_length: 12
d_call: TRBD2
j_call: TRBJ2-1
cdr3_aa: ASSGRAFRTGQF

v_call: TRBV7-9
cdr3_length: 12
d_call: TRBD1
j_call: TRBJ2-1
cdr3_aa: ASSRDRGRNEQF

v_call: TRBV27
cdr3_length: 13
d_call: .
j_call: TRBJ1-3
cdr3_aa: ASRSDRYSGNTIY

v_call: TRBV20-1
cdr3_length: 12
d_call: TRBD1
j_call: TRBJ1-1
cdr3_aa: SATEGTGVTEAF

v_call: TRBV6-2/TRBV6-3
cdr3_length: 12
d_call: .
j_call: TRBJ1-1
cdr3_aa: ASSVSGRNTEAF

v_call: TRBV20-1
cdr3_length: 9
d_call: .
j_call: TRBJ2-3
cdr3_aa: SAIGGDTQY

v_call: TRBV7-6
cdr3_length: 13
d_call: .
j_call: TRBJ2-1
cdr3_aa: ASSLGARANNEQF

v_call: TRBV9
cdr3_length: 11
d_call: .
j_call: TRBJ2-2
cdr3_aa: ASSVAVTGELF

v_call: TRBV10-3
cdr3_length: 12
d_call: TRBD1
j_call: TRBJ1-1
cdr3_aa: AISDRVRDTEAF

v_call: TRBV7-2
cdr3_length: 12
d_call: TRBD2
j_call: TRBJ2-1
cdr3_aa: ASSQRAETSLRF

v_call: TRBV12-3/TRBV12-4
cdr3_length: 12
d_call: TRBD1
j_call: TRBJ1-2
cdr3_aa: ASSPQGGDYGYT

v_call: TRBV20-1
cdr3_length: 11
d_call: .
j_call: TRBJ2-7
cdr3_aa: SVRGGRAYEQY

v_call: TRBV20-1
cdr3_length: 15
d_call: .
j_call: TRBJ1-2
cdr3_aa: SAPPGTGPGFNYGYT

v_call: TRBV14
cdr3_length: 11
d_call: .
j_call: TRBJ2-7
cdr3_aa: ASSPRGTYEQY

v_call: TRBV10-3
cdr3_length: 12
d_call: TRBD2
j_call: TRBJ2-7
cdr3_aa: AISLAGFSYEQY

v_call: TRBV20-1
cdr3_length: 11
d_call: .
j_call: TRBJ1-1
cdr3_aa: SASTPKITEAF

v_call: TRBV15
cdr3_length: 15
d_call: .
j_call: TRBJ2-7
cdr3_aa: ATSRDFSGSYPYEQY

v_call: TRBV6-1
cdr3_length: 12
d_call: .
j_call: TRBJ2-1
cdr3_aa: ASSGRSRNNEQF

v_call: TRBV6-2/TRBV6-3
cdr3_length: 11
d_call: .
j_call: TRBJ2-1
cdr3_aa: ASSPGQRREQF

v_call: TRBV7-8
cdr3_length: 14
d_call: .
j_call: TRBJ2-3
cdr3_aa: ASSLVVPTGTDTQY

v_call: TRBV3-1
cdr3_length: 10
d_call: .
j_call: TRBJ1-2
cdr3_aa: ASSTEGVGYT

v_call: TRBV7-3
cdr3_length: 11
d_call: TRBD2
j_call: TRBJ2-1
cdr3_aa: ASSLFPGGEQF

v_call: TRBV18
cdr3_length: 14
d_call: TRBD2
j_call: TRBJ2-1
cdr3_aa: ASSPPREAPYNEQF

v_call: TRBV2
cdr3_length: 12
d_call: .
j_call: TRBJ1-3
cdr3_aa: ASSLKSSGNTIY

v_call: TRBV20-1
cdr3_length: 13
d_call: .
j_call: TRBJ1-5
cdr3_aa: SARDQGTPFQPQH

v_call: TRBV6-5
cdr3_length: 11
d_call: .
j_call: TRBJ1-5
cdr3_aa: ASRVSPGEPQH

v_call: TRBV6-5
cdr3_length: 13
d_call: TRBD1
j_call: TRBJ1-5
cdr3_aa: ASSSGQGVERPQN

v_call: TRBV28
cdr3_length: 11
d_call: .
j_call: TRBJ1-2
cdr3_aa: ASTLGGIDGYT